Listed below are T cell receptor beta chains from one sample, sequenced in a study of graft-versus-host responses after intestinal transplantation. The repertoire was sequenced with immunoSEQ multiplex PCR; TCRdb's copy has only in-frame clones and lacks some. The table shows some 90,000 clones, with 90% occurring only once. Their cognate antigens are unknown. Sequencing used unstimulated CD4+ T cells sorted from spleen or lymph node cells, obtained before intestinal transplant. The receptors derive from a human donor who received an intestinal transplant. Each CDR3 is given without its conserved first and last residue. A row's size may be missing; if present it is once, few, many or a size class.

size	V	CDR3
.	TRBV2	ASRGQGPQGGYT
.	TRBV7-9	ASSSAGTGTPWPQH
.	TRBV5-1	ASIPSASTDTQY
.	TRBV27	ASSRTSGANTGELF
.	TRBV6-1	ASPRGGLGETQY
.	TRBV7-8	ASSRPEASGGQETQY
.	TRBV6-1	ASVGNGELF
.	TRBV6-1	ASSEVLGGSSF
once	TRBV7-9	ASRLNDQPQH
.	TRBV5-4	ASSSQSGGGTDTQY
.	TRBV6-1	ASSQLNQPQH
.	TRBV5-6	ASSLVGPPNEQF
.	TRBV27	ASSLALASSYNEQF
.	TRBV18	ASSPDISGNTIY
once	TRBV7-2	ASSSPGVGGVNYGYT
.	TRBV7-3	ASSPGTAGQETQY